The clone carrying this TCR beta chain was seen a few times. Antigen unknown. Since all of the isolated RNA was reverse transcribed, expressed TCRB transcripts were what got sequenced. Repertoires were generated with immunoSEQ multiplex PCR, while TCRdb's copy carries only in-frame clones and drops some. Of hundreds of thousands of clones in the sample, approximately 9.9% are singletons; the top ten hold under 0.02%. The CDR3 has 17 residues. Per the germline V gene, CDR1 is KGHSH and CDR2 is LQKENI. Deletions cut 1 base from V and 5 bases from J, with 20 bases between. This sample was included in a study of beta chain features in type 1 diabetes. Study-level results: Shorter templates may be favored by PCR, equally so in patients and controls. TCRB repertoires of naive, central memory and Treg cells appeared more similar among patients than among healthy donors.

Donors underwent one heparinised blood draw, about 110 mL on average. CD4+ naive, central memory, regulatory and stem cell-like memory subsets were isolated by sorting on CD45RO/CCR7/CD25/CD127/CD95/CD27. The receptor was isolated from a woman younger than 45 in good health. The chain carries TRBV18 and TRBJ1-1; perhaps TRBD1 as D (6 bases). Sequenced sample: naive CD4+ T cells from blood. The CDR3 coding sequence is TGTGCCAGCTCACCACAACAAACAGGGAATTCCCGGACTGAAGCTTTCTTT. Translating gives CASSPQQTGNSRTEAFF.